Listed below are T cell receptor beta chains from one sample, sequenced in a study of blood T cell repertoires in COVID-19. Assay used: immunoSEQ multiplex PCR; TCRdb lists only in-frame clones, some missing. The table shows tens of thousands of clones, with about four fifths occurring only once. Source material: peripheral blood. The receptor source for this set is a man aged 70-80 years with active COVID-19. Both conserved end residues are part of each CDR3. D genes are given only for firm matches. Rows may omit the clone size; those that give it use once, few, many or a size class.

NA	TRBV6-5	TRBJ1-1	NA	CASTAPGLTEAFF	TGTGCCAGTACGGCTCCAGGTCTCACTGAAGCTTTCTTT
TRBD2	TRBV5-8	TRBJ2-3	NA	CASSLERLAGGLDTQYF	TGTGCCAGCAGCTTGGAGAGGCTAGCGGGAGGGCTGGATACGCAGTATTTT
TRBD1	TRBV28	TRBJ1-2	once	CASSPRPGTGDNNYGYTF	TGTGCCAGCAGTCCAAGGCCCGGGACAGGGGATAATAACTATGGCTACACCTTC
NA	TRBV4-1	TRBJ1-1	NA	CASSIRDTLNTEAFF	TGCGCCAGCAGCATCCGGGACACCCTGAACACTGAAGCTTTCTTT
TRBD1	TRBV2	TRBJ2-1	NA	CASSTGTGRNEQFF	TGTGCCAGCAGTACCGGGACAGGGCGCAATGAGCAGTTCTTC
TRBD1	TRBV7-2	TRBJ1-3	NA	CASSLVTGGGNTIYF	TGTGCCAGCAGCTTAGTTACAGGGGGAGGAAACACCATATATTTT
TRBD2	TRBV20-1	TRBJ2-5	NA	CSATDSGRGQETQYF	TGCAGTGCTACTGATAGCGGGAGAGGCCAAGAGACCCAGTACTTC
TRBD2	TRBV2	TRBJ2-1	few	CASSEGGGSYNEQFF	TGTGCCAGCAGTGAAGGCGGGGGGAGTTACAATGAGCAGTTCTTC
NA	TRBV3-1/TRBV3-2	TRBJ1-6	NA	CASSQDRGGNSPLHF	TGTGCCAGCAGCCAAGATAGGGGGGGTAATTCACCCCTCCACTTT
TRBD2	TRBV27	TRBJ2-3	once	CASSGLLAGDTDTQYF	TGTGCCAGCAGTGGACTACTAGCGGGGGACACAGATACGCAGTATTTT
TRBD1	TRBV19	TRBJ1-2	NA	CASSRGTVDYGYTF	TGTGCCAGTAGCCGAGGGACAGTCGACTATGGCTACACCTTC
NA	TRBV2	TRBJ2-1	NA	CASGGGEGEQFF	TGTGCCAGCGGAGGGGGGGAGGGTGAGCAGTTCTTC
TRBD1	TRBV2	TRBJ2-2	few	CAGRQGAAGELFF	TGTGCCGGTAGACAGGGGGCAGCCGGGGAGCTGTTTTTT
NA	TRBV29-1	TRBJ1-2	NA	CSVRKQGHGYTF	TGCAGCGTTCGCAAACAGGGACATGGCTACACCTTC
NA	TRBV4-3	TRBJ1-3	once	CASSQEKTSGNTIYF	TGCGCCAGCAGCCAAGAAAAAACTTCCGGAAACACCATATATTTT
TRBD2	TRBV7-2	TRBJ2-7	NA	CASRGLAGGLYEQYF	TGTGCCAGCAGGGGCTTAGCGGGAGGCCTCTACGAGCAGTACTTC
TRBD2	TRBV19	TRBJ2-1	NA	CASSNGGGRARSNEQFF	TGTGCCAGTAGTAATGGGGGCGGGAGGGCGCGGAGCAATGAGCAGTTCTTC
NA	TRBV7-9	TRBJ2-7	NA	CASSLSGGYEQYF	TGTGCCAGCAGCTTATCCGGCGGCTACGAGCAGTACTTC
NA	TRBV30	TRBJ1-2	NA	CAWTTGYGGYTF	TGTGCCTGGACGACGGGGTATGGTGGCTACACCTTC
NA	TRBV5-5	TRBJ2-1	NA	CASSLAGEYNEQFF	TGTGCCAGCAGCTTGGCTGGGGAGTACAATGAGCAGTTCTTC
TRBD1	TRBV28	TRBJ2-4	NA	CASTNKGARAKNIQYF	TGTGCCAGCACCAACAAGGGGGCGCGGGCCAAAAACATTCAGTACTTC
TRBD2	TRBV11-3	TRBJ2-3	NA	CASSLGLAGEQSTDTQYF	TGTGCCAGCAGCCTGGGACTAGCGGGAGAACAAAGCACAGATACGCAGTATTTT
NA	TRBV6-6	TRBJ2-5	NA	CASSLQGGETQYF	TGTGCCAGCAGTCTACAAGGAGGAGAGACCCAGTACTTC
NA	TRBV6-5	TRBJ2-7	NA	CASGLLTIYEQYF	TGTGCCAGCGGTCTTCTGACTATTTACGAGCAGTACTTC
TRBD2	TRBV7-9	TRBJ2-1	NA	CASSLSLAGSYNEQFF	TGTGCCAGCAGCTTAAGTCTAGCGGGCTCCTACAATGAGCAGTTCTTC
NA	TRBV6-2/TRBV6-3	TRBJ1-5	NA	CASSDPGFGQPQHF	TGTGCCAGCAGCGACCCAGGGTTCGGTCAGCCCCAGCATTTT
NA	TRBV7-3	TRBJ1-1	NA	CASSLSVNTEAFF	TGTGCCAGCAGCTTAAGCGTGAACACTGAAGCTTTCTTT
TRBD2	TRBV20-1	TRBJ2-4	NA	CSASRLAGKGRNIQYF	TGCAGTGCTAGTAGGCTAGCGGGAAAGGGCAGAAACATTCAGTACTTC
TRBD2	TRBV6-2/TRBV6-3	TRBJ2-1	NA	CASSYSAGEYNEQFF	TGTGCCAGCAGTTACTCAGCGGGAGAGTACAATGAGCAGTTCTTC
NA	TRBV9	TRBJ1-5	few	CASSVGPGGGQPQHF	TGTGCCAGCAGCGTAGGACCCGGGGGAGGACAGCCCCAGCATTTT
TRBD2	TRBV12-5	TRBJ2-7	NA	CASGLARAGGAHEQYF	TGTGCTAGTGGTTTGGCAAGGGCGGGAGGCGCCCACGAGCAGTACTTC
NA	TRBV12-3/TRBV12-4	TRBJ1-2	NA	CASSRTVNYGYTF	TGTGCCAGCAGCCGGACAGTTAACTATGGCTACACCTTC
TRBD1	TRBV4-3	TRBJ2-6	NA	CASSQDPQGVSGANVLTF	TGCGCCAGCAGCCAAGATCCCCAGGGGGTCTCTGGGGCCAACGTCCTGACTTTC
NA	TRBV4-3	TRBJ2-2	NA	CASSQERVSGELFF	TGCGCCAGCAGCCAAGAACGGGTTTCCGGGGAGCTGTTTTTT
TRBD1	TRBV7-2	TRBJ2-7	NA	CASSLGQGLYEQYF	TGTGCCAGCAGCTTAGGACAGGGGTTATACGAGCAGTACTTC
NA	TRBV20-1	TRBJ2-2	NA	CSASLYGTGELFF	TGCAGTGCTAGTCTCTACGGGACCGGGGAGCTGTTTTTT
TRBD1	TRBV7-3	TRBJ2-2	NA	CASSSRLTGGNTGELFF	TGTGCCAGCAGCTCCCGCCTCACAGGGGGGAACACCGGGGAGCTGTTTTTT
NA	TRBV7-9	TRBJ1-3	NA	CAVVGAATGNTIYF	TGTGCCGTCGTTGGAGCCGCTACTGGAAACACCATATATTTT
TRBD1	TRBV24-1	TRBJ2-3	NA	CATSDFGQGTDTQYF	TGTGCCACCAGTGATTTCGGACAGGGCACAGATACGCAGTATTTT
NA	TRBV5-1	TRBJ2-7	NA	CASSLPPGSYEQYF	TGCGCCAGCAGCTTGCCCCCAGGGTCCTACGAGCAGTACTTC
TRBD1	TRBV9	TRBJ2-5	once	CASSVNTGGLETQYF	TGTGCCAGCAGCGTAAACACAGGGGGCTTAGAGACCCAGTACTTC
TRBD1	TRBV2	TRBJ2-7	NA	CASRRDRGGSYEQYF	TGTGCCAGCAGGAGAGACAGGGGTGGGTCCTACGAGCAGTACTTC
NA	TRBV28	TRBJ1-5	NA	CASSPGGVQPQHF	TGTGCCAGCAGTCCGGGCGGGGTTCAGCCCCAGCATTTT
TRBD1	TRBV29-1	TRBJ1-5	NA	CSVSKSGTGRGGPQHF	TGCAGCGTATCAAAATCCGGGACAGGGCGAGGTGGTCCCCAGCATTTT
NA	TRBV18	TRBJ2-4	once	CASSPEKNIQYF	TGTGCCAGCTCACCCGAGAAAAACATTCAGTACTTC
NA	TRBV30	TRBJ2-7	many	CAWEDGSSYEQYF	TGTGCCTGGGAAGACGGGAGCTCCTACGAGCAGTACTTC
NA	TRBV18	TRBJ1-2	NA	CASSPIVGGINYGYTF	TGTGCCAGCTCACCAATCGTGGGGGGGATTAACTATGGCTACACCTTC
NA	TRBV6-5	TRBJ1-4	few	CASSSGLKGEKLFF	TGTGCCAGCAGTTCCGGACTGAAGGGTGAAAAACTGTTTTTT
NA	TRBV3-1/TRBV3-2	TRBJ2-1	NA	CASSLGLRTQFF	TGTGCCAGCAGCCTAGGACTCCGGACGCAGTTCTTC